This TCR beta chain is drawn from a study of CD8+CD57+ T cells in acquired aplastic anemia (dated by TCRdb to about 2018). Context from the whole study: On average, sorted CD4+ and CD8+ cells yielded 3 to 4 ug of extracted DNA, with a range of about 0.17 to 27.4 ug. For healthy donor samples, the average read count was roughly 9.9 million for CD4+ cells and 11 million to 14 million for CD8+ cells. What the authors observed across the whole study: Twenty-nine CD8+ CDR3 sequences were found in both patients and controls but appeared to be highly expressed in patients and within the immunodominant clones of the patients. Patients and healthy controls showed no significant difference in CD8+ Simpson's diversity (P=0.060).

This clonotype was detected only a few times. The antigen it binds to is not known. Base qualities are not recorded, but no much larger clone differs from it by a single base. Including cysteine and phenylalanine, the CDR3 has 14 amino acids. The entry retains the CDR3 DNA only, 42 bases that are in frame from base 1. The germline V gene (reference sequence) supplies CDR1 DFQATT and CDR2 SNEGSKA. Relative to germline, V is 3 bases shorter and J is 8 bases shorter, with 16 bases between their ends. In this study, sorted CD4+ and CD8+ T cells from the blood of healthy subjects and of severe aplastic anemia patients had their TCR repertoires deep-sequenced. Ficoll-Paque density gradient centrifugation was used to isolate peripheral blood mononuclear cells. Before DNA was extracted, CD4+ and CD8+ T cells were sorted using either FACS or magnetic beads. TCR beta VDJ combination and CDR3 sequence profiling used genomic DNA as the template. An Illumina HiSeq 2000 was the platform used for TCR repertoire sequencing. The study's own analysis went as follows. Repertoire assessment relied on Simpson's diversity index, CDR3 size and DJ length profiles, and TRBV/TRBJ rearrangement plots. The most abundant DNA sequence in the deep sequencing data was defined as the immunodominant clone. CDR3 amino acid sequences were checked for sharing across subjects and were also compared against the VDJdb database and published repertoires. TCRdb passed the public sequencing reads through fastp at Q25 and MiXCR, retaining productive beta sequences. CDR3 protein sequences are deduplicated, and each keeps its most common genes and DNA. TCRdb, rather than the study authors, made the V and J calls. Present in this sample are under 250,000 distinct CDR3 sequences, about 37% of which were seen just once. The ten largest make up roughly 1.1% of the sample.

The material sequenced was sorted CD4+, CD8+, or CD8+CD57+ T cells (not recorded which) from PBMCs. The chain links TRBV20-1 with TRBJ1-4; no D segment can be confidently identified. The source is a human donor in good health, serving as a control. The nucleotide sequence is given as TGCAGTGCTAGCACACAGTTCACCTCCGAAAAACTGTTTTTT. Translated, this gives CSASTQFTSEKLFF.